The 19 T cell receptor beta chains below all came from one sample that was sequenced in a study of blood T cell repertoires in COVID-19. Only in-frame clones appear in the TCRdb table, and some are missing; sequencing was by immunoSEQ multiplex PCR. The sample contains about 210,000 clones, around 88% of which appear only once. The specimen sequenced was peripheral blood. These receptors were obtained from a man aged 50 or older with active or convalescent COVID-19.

The CDR3 DNA is TGCAGCGTTGACCGAAGGGAGGGACAGGGGAACTATGGCTACACCTTC. It encodes CSVDRREGQGNYGYTF. V usage is TRBV29-1 and J usage is TRBJ1-2, with 10 positions matching TRBD1. CDR3 length: 16 amino acids. With 3 bases clipped from V and 2 bases from J, the junction kept 9 bases outside the gene matches. Germline assignment: CDR1 SQVTM and CDR2 ANQGSEA.

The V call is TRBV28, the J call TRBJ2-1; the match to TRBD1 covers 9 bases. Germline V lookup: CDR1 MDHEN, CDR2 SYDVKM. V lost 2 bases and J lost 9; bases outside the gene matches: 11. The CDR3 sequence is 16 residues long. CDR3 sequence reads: CASSLGGQGSMGEQFF. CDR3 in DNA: TGTGCCAGCAGTTTAGGGGGACAGGGATCCATGGGTGAGCAGTTCTTC.

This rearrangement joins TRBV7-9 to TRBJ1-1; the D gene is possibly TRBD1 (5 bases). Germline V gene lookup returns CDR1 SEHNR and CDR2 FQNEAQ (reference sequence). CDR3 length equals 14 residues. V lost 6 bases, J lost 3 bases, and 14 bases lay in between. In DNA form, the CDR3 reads TGTGCCAGCAGGGGACCTGGGGAGGACACTGAAGCTTTCTTT. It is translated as CASRGPGEDTEAFF.

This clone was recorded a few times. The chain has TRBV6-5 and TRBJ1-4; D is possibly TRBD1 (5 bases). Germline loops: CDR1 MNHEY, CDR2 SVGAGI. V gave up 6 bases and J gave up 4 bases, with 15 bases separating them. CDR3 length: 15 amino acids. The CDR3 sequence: CASRGRGSGNEKLFF. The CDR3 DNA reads TGTGCCAGCAGGGGGAGGGGATCCGGTAATGAAAAACTGTTTTTT.

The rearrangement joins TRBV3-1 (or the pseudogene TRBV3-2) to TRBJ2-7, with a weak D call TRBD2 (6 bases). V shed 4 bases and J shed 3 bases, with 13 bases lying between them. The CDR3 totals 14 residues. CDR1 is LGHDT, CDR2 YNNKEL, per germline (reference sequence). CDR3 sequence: CASSPGLSIYEQYF. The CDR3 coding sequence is TGTGCCAGCAGCCCGGGACTGTCCATCTACGAGCAGTACTTC.

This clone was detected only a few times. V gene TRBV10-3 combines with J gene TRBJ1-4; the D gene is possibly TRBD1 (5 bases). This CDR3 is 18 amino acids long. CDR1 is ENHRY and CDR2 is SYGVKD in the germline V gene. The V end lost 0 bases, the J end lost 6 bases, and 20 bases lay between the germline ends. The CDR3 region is CAISESRVRDPGDEKLFF. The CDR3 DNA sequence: TGTGCCATCAGTGAGTCGAGGGTGAGGGACCCGGGAGATGAAAAACTGTTTTTT.

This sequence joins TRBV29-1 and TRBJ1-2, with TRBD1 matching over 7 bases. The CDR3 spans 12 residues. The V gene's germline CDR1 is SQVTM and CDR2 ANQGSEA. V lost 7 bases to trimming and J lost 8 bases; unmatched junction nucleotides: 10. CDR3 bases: TGCAGCGCCCGTCTCGACAGGGTCGGCTACACCTTC. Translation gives CSARLDRVGYTF. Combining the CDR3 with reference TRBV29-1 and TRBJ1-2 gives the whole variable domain SAVISQKPSRDICQRGTSLTIQCQVDSQVTMMFWYRQQPGQSLTLIATANQGSEATYESGFVIDKFPISRPNLTFSTLTVSNMSPEDSSIYLCSARLDRVGYTFGSGTRLTVV.

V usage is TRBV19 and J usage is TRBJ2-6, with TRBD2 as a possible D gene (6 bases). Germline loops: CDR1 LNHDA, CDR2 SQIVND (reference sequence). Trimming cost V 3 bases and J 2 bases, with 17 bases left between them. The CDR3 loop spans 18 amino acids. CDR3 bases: TGTGCCAGTAGTATCGGCGGGGCCCCCTTTGCTGGGGCCAACGTCCTGACTTTC. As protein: CASSIGGAPFAGANVLTF.

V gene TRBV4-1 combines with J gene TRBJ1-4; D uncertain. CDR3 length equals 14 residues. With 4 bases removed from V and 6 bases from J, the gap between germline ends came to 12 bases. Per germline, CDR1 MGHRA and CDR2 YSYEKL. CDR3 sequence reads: CASSPGWEDEKLFF. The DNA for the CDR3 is TGCGCCAGCAGCCCCGGGTGGGAGGATGAAAAACTGTTTTTT.

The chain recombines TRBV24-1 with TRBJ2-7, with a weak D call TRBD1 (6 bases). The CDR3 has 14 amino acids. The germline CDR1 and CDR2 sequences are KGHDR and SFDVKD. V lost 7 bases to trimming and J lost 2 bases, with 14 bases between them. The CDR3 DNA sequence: TGTGCCACCAGCAGGGGTTCGGGTCCCTACGAGCAGTACTTC. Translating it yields CATSRGSGPYEQYF.

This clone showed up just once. CDR3 in DNA: TGTGCCAGCGGCCAGGGCGGAGGCAATCAGCCCCAGCATTTT. Amino acids: CASGQGGGNQPQHF. J is TRBJ1-5 and V is TRBV18; D is perhaps TRBD1 (5 bases). Trimming removed 8 bases at V and 2 bases at J, with 13 bases between. Germline values: CDR1 KGHSH, CDR2 LQKENI. The CDR3 loop spans 14 amino acids.

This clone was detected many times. CDR3 sequence (DNA): TGTGCCAGCAGCCGATCTAGCGCCCTAACAGATACGCAGTATTTT. Its translation is CASSRSSALTDTQYF. J is TRBJ2-3 and V is TRBV3-1 (or the pseudogene TRBV3-2), with a weak D call TRBD2 (6 bases). The CDR3 runs to 15 residues. The germline V gene has CDR1 LGHDT and CDR2 YNNKEL (reference sequence). The V gene lost 4 bases and the J gene lost 3 bases, with 14 bases spanning the gap.

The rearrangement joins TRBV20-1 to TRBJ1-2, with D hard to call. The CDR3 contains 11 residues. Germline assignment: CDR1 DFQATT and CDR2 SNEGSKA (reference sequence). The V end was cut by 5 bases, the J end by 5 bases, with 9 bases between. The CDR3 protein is CSAPKAYGYTF. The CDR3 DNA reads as TGCAGTGCTCCCAAAGCTTATGGCTACACCTTC.

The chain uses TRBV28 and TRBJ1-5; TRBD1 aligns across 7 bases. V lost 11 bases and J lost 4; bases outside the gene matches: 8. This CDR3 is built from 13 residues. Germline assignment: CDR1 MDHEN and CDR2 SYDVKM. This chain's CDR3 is CAVDRVRNQPQHF. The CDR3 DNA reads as TGTGCCGTTGACAGGGTCCGGAATCAGCCCCAGCATTTT.

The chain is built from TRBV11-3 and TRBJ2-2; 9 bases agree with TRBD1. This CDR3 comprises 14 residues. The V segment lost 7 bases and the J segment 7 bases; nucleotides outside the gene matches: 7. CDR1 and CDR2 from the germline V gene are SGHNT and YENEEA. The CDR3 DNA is TGTGCCAGCACCATACAGGGGGCCGGCGGGGAGCTGTTTTTT. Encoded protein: CASTIQGAGGELFF.

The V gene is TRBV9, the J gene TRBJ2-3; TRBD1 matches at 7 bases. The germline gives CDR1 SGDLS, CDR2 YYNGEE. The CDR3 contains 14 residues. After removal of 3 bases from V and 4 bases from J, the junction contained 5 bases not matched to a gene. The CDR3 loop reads CASSEGQVSDTQYF. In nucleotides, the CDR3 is TGTGCCAGCAGCGAAGGACAGGTCTCAGATACGCAGTATTTT. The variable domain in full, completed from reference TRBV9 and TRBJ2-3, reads DSGVTQTPKHLITATGQRVTLRCSPRSGDLSVYWYQQSLDQGLQFLIQYYNGEERAKGNILERFSAQQFPDLHSELNLSSLELGDSALYFCASSEGQVSDTQYFGPGTRLTVL.

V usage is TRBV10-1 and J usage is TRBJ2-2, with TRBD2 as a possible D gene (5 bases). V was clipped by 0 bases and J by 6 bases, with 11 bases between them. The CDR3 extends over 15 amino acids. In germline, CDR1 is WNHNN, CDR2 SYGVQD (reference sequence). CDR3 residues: CASSESRVWAGELFF. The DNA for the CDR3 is TGCGCCAGCAGTGAGTCGAGGGTTTGGGCCGGGGAGCTGTTTTTT.

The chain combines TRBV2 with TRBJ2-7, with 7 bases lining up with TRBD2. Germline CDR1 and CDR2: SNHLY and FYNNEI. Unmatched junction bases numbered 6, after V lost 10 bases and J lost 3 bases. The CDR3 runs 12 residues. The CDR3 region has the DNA TGTGCCACCCGGGGAGGGGACTACGAGCAGTACTTC. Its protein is CATRGGDYEQYF.

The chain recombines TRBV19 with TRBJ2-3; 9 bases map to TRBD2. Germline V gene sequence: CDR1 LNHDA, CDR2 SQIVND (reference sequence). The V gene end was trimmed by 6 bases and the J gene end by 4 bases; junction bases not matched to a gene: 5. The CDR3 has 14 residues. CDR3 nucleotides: TGTGCCAGTAGGGTTAGCGGGAGTCCAGATACGCAGTATTTT. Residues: CASRVSGSPDTQYF.